This TCR beta chain originates from a study of metastatic and nonmetastatic thyroid tumors. Across the study: Samples came from malignant and benign thyroid patients, and repertoires were compared across blood and tumor or nodule tissue.

Per germline, CDR1 MDHEN and CDR2 SYDVKM. V dropped 5 bases and J dropped 9; count of bases not matched to a gene: 4. This CDR3 is 13 amino acids long. This clone was detected ten times or more. TCRdb re-called the PCR reads via MiXCR. The sample records 50,000 to 60,000 clones, around a sixth being singletons. No treatment of any kind had been given to any patient before thyroid surgery. This TCR was sampled from a female donor with papillary thyroid cancer or a benign thyroid nodule (not recorded which). Some clones in this sample may be carry-over from other donors' samples. The chain employs TRBV28 and TRBJ1-6; 7 nucleotides agree with TRBD1. Specimen: blood. The CDR3 DNA reads TGTGCCAGCAGTGCGACAGGGAGTTCACCCCTCCACTTT. Protein sequence: CASSATGSSPLHF.